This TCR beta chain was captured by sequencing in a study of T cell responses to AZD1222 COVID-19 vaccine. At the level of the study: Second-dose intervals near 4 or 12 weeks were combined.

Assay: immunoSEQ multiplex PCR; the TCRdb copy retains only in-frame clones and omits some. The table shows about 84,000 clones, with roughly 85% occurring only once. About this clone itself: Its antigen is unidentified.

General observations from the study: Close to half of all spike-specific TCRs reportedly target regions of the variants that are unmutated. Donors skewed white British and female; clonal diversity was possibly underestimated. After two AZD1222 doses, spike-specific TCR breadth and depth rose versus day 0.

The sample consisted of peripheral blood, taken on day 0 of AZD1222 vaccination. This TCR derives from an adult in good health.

CDR3 DNA sequence: TGTGCCAGCAGCTTCGACCAGGGGGGATTGACTGGGGCCAACGTCCTGACTTTC. Its translation is CASSFDQGGLTGANVLTF. This chain links TRBV7-9 with TRBJ2-6, with D perhaps matching TRBD1 (7 bases). Germline V gene lookup returns CDR1 SEHNR and CDR2 FQNEAQ (reference sequence). V gave up 3 bases and J gave up 2 bases, with 17 bases separating them. The CDR3 length is 18 residues.